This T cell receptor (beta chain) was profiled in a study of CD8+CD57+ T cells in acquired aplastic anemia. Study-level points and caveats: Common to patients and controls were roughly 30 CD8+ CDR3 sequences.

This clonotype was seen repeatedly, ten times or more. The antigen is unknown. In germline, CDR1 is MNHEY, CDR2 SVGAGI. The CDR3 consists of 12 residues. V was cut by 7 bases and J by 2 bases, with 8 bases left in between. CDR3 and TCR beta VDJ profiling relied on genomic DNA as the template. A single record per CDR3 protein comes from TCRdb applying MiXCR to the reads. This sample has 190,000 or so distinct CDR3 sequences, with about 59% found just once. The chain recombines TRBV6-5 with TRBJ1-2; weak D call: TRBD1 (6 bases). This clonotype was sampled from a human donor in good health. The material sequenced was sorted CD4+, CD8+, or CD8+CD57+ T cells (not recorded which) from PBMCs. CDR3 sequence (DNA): TGTGCCAGCATGACAGGAAACTATGGCTACACCTTC. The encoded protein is CASMTGNYGYTF.